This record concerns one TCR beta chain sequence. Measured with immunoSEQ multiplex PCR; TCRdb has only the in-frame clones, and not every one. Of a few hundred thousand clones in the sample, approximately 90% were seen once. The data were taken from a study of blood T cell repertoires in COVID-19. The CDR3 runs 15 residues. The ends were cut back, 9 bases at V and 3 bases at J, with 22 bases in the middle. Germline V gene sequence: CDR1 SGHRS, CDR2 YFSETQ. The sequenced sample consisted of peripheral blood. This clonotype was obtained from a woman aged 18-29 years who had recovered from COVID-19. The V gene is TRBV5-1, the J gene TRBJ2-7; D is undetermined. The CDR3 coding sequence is TGCGCCACCACGACGGAGCCGGCACCCTTCTACGAGCAGTACTTC. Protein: CATTTEPAPFYEQYF.